This TCR beta chain is drawn from a study of regulatory T cells in long-lasting Graves disease. Both iRepertoire HTBI primers and Arm-PCR of CDR3 regions were used to build the TCR beta libraries. One entry per CDR3 protein, called by TCRdb with MiXCR from the multiplex PCR reads. The data show hundreds of thousands of distinct CDR3 sequences, roughly 21% seen once. The time point here: persistent/refractory GD, antithyroid drugs over 5 years with positive TRAb. The TCR library was made from RNA that had been extracted from PBMCs in TRIzol. The CDR3 covers 13 residues. Germline lookup yields CDR1 SNHLY and CDR2 FYNNEI. The germline V and J ends were trimmed by 5 bases and 2 bases, with 10 bases remaining between them. In its sample, this clonotype was seen many times. Its matching antigen is unknown. Study-wide results and caveats: Preferential use of TRBV28, TRBJ1-2 and TRBJ2-5 was seen in persistent disease.

The sample consisted of peripheral blood mononuclear cells (PBMCs), taken when the disease was refractory, from a patient treated with antithyroid drugs. V gene TRBV2 combines with J gene TRBJ2-7; D is unresolved. This receptor was obtained from a female donor with Graves disease. The CDR3 bases are TGTGCCAGCAGTTCCAAGGTACCCTACGAGCAGTACTTC. Protein: CASSSKVPYEQYF.